The clone carrying this TCR beta chain was observed a single time. Different DNA sequences within this sample yield the same CDR3. This entry comes from a study of identifying expanded T cells in peripheral blood. Sequencing was performed with immunoSEQ multiplex PCR; in TCRdb, only in-frame clones are kept and a portion is missing. Here the sample spans about 91,000 clones, 88% being singletons. The CDR3 covers 13 residues. Trimming removed 4 bases from V and 3 bases from J, with 7 bases in between. Germline V gene sequence: CDR1 MRHNA, CDR2 SNTAGT. The TCR comes from a person between 18 and 75 years old in good health. The source material was blood. The rearrangement links TRBV6-4 to TRBJ1-5; no firm D call. This CDR3 is CASSVSDNQPQHF. The DNA of the CDR3 is TGTGCCAGCAGTGTTTCAGACAATCAGCCCCAGCATTTT.